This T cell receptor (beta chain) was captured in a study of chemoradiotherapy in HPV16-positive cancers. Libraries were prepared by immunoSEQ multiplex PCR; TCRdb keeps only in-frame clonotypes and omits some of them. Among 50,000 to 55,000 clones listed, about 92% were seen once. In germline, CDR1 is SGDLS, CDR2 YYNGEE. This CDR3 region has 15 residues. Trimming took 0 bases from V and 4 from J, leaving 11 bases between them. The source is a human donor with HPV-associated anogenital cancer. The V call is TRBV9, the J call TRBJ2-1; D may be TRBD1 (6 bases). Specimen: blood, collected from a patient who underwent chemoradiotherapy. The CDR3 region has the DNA TGTGCCAGCAGCGTAGCAGGACAGAGATACAATGAGCAGTTCTTC. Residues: CASSVAGQRYNEQFF.